The TCR beta chain described here comes from a study of T cell responses to AZD1222 COVID-19 vaccine. The method was immunoSEQ multiplex PCR; TCRdb's version includes in-frame clones alone and lacks a portion of them. The sample includes more than 80,000 clones, 80% to 90% of them seen just once. The length of the CDR3 is 13 residues. V was clipped by 6 bases and J by 4 bases, with 12 bases between them. This clonotype was obtained from an adult who received the AZD1222 COVID-19 vaccine. Sequenced here: peripheral blood, sampled 28 days after the second AZD1222 dose. The chain carries TRBV12-3 or TRBV12-4 and TRBJ1-2; possible D gene TRBD1, 6 bases. The CDR3 loop is CASRTTGSYGYTF. The CDR3 nucleotides are TGTGCCAGCAGGACTACAGGGAGCTATGGCTACACCTTC.